This passage covers 8 T cell receptor beta chains from one sample sequenced in a study of tumour-infiltrating T cells in Burkitt lymphoma. Profiling relied on immunoSEQ multiplex PCR, and the TCRdb table lists in-frame clones only, not all of them. Of over a thousand clones detected, 15% to 20% appear once; the ten largest clones hold approximately 7.7%. What was sequenced was tumor tissue. The receptors were gathered from a human donor with Burkitt lymphoma.

In this sample, this clone turned up a few times. The chain combines TRBV5-1 with TRBJ1-4; no firm D call. The V gene lost 1 base and the J gene lost 0 bases, with 7 bases spanning the gap. The CDR3 runs to 15 residues. The V gene's germline CDR1 is SGHRS and CDR2 YFSETQ. The CDR3 loop is CASSLSPTTNEKLFF. CDR3 in DNA: TGCGCCAGCAGCTTGAGTCCTACAACTAATGAAAAACTGTTTTTT.

On this clone: The junction differs from germline at one of its ends, possibly a read error. J is TRBJ2-3 and V is TRBV7-8, with 8 bases matching TRBD2. The CDR3 is 12 residues long. Per the germline V gene, CDR1 is SGHVS and CDR2 is FQNEAQ. As DNA, the CDR3 is TGTGCCAGCAGCTTAGCGGCGGGGGGCCAACATTTT. This sequence encodes CASSLAAGGQHF.

V usage is TRBV4-1 and J usage is TRBJ1-2; D uncertain. CDR3 size: 16 residues. Trimming left V 0 bases short and J 5 bases short, with 16 bases between. Looked up from germline, CDR1 is MGHRA and CDR2 is YSYEKL. In DNA form, the CDR3 reads TGCGCCAGCAGCCAAGATGCGCCGGGGTATCTTTATGGCTACACCTTC. Residues: CASSQDAPGYLYGYTF.

This clone was observed a few times. This chain joins TRBV6-4 and TRBJ2-3; D is unclear. V dropped 4 bases and J dropped 5 bases, with 10 bases sitting between them. The CDR3 extends over 13 amino acids. Germline V gives CDR1 MRHNA, CDR2 SNTAGT. This chain's CDR3 is CASSVERQDTQYF. CDR3 coding DNA: TGTGCCAGCAGTGTAGAACGACAAGATACGCAGTATTTT.

V and J are TRBV19 and TRBJ1-1, with 7 bases identical to TRBD1. Germline assignment: CDR1 LNHDA and CDR2 SQIVND (reference sequence). The CDR3 loop spans 13 amino acids. After removal of 7 bases from V and 4 bases from J, the junction contained 6 bases not matched to a gene. The CDR3 here is CASTRSGGTEAFF. The CDR3 region has the DNA TGTGCCAGTACTCGGTCAGGGGGCACTGAAGCTTTCTTT.

This clone was found a few times. The rearrangement joins TRBV7-2 to TRBJ1-2; D gene uncertain. The CDR3 is made up of 12 amino acids. Germline CDR1 reads SGHTA; CDR2 reads FQGNSA. Trimming cost V 5 bases and J 7 bases, with 11 bases left between them. The CDR3 DNA sequence: TGTGCCAGCAGCCCGAGGTCGGGTGGCTACACCTTC. Amino acids: CASSPRSGGYTF.

The J gene is TRBJ1-5, the V gene TRBV5-1, with D possibly being TRBD1 (6 bases). The CDR3 is 15 amino acids. The germline CDR1 and CDR2 sequences are SGHRS and YFSETQ. V was cut by 0 bases and J by 5 bases, with 12 bases left in between. CDR3 residues: CASSLVAGVDQPQHF. Written as DNA, the CDR3 is TGCGCCAGCAGCTTGGTGGCAGGGGTGGATCAGCCCCAGCATTTT. The entire variable domain, with the rest obtained from reference TRBV5-1 and TRBJ1-5, is as follows: KAGVTQTPRYLIKTRGQQVTLSCSPISGHRSVSWYQQTPGQGLQFLFEYFSETQRNKGNFPGRFSGRQFSNSRSEMNVSTLELGDSALYLCASSLVAGVDQPQHFGDGTRLSIL.

There are a few counts of this clone. The chain joins TRBV28 to TRBJ2-1; 8 bases line up with TRBD1. V gave up 6 bases and J gave up 7 bases; unmatched junction bases: 14. This CDR3 is 16 amino acids long. Germline CDR1 MDHEN, CDR2 SYDVKM. The CDR3 DNA is TGTGCCAGCAGGCCCAGTGGACAGGGTAAAGCGAATGAGCAGTTCTTC. Translating gives CASRPSGQGKANEQFF.